The 15 T cell receptor beta chains given below trace back to one sample, sequenced in a study of blood T cell repertoires in COVID-19. TCRdb keeps only in-frame clones here, not all; method: immunoSEQ multiplex PCR. The sample contains 70,000 to 95,000 clones, about 91% of which appear only once. Sequencing used peripheral blood. The receptors stem from a woman older than 75 with active COVID-19.

The chain uses TRBV7-2 and TRBJ2-7; D might be TRBD1 (5 bases). CDR1 and CDR2 (germline): SGHTA, FQGNSA. The CDR3 consists of 14 residues. Trimming pared 5 bases from V and 2 bases from J, leaving 13 bases between. Here the CDR3 DNA reads TGTGCCAGCAGCCCTGGGGTAGGGGCCTACGAGCAGTACTTC. This gives the protein CASSPGVGAYEQYF.

The V call is TRBV7-6, the J call TRBJ2-2, with 13 bases lining up with TRBD2. The CDR3 runs 17 residues. Per the germline V gene, CDR1 is SGHVS and CDR2 is FNYEAQ. Trimming at V came to 4 bases and at J to 0 bases, leaving 2 bases not matched to a gene. CDR3: CASSSGLAGTNTGELFF. CDR3 coding DNA: TGTGCCAGCAGCTCGGGACTAGCGGGAACGAACACCGGGGAGCTGTTTTTT.

The chain links TRBV6-1 to TRBJ2-7; 7 bases map to TRBD1. The CDR3 extends over 16 amino acids. Germline CDR1 is MNHNS and CDR2 is SASEGT. V lost 2 bases and J lost 2; bases outside the gene matches: 9. The CDR3 sequence is CASSEYLGQVAYEQYF. As DNA, the CDR3 is TGTGCCAGCAGTGAATATCTTGGACAGGTCGCCTACGAGCAGTACTTC.

This sequence joins TRBV5-1 and TRBJ2-3; D may be TRBD1 (5 bases). Trimming left V 1 base short and J 0 bases short, with 12 bases between. This CDR3 is built from 16 residues. The germline V gene has CDR1 SGHRS and CDR2 YFSETQ. CDR3 loop: CASSLSDRESTDTQYF. Here the CDR3 DNA reads TGCGCCAGCAGCTTGTCCGACAGAGAAAGCACAGATACGCAGTATTTT.

The genes are TRBV7-9 and TRBJ1-2; D unclear. The CDR3 is made up of 13 amino acids. Germline-derived CDR1 and CDR2 are SEHNR and FQNEAQ (reference sequence). Trimming removed 1 base at V and 2 bases at J, with 5 bases between. The CDR3 region has the DNA TGTGCCAGCAGCTTAGGTCGGAACTATGGCTACACCTTC. Translated: CASSLGRNYGYTF. Looking up the rest from reference TRBV7-9 and TRBJ1-2 gives the full variable domain: DTGVSQNPRHKITKRGQNVTFRCDPISEHNRLYWYRQTLGQGPEFLTYFQNEAQLEKSRLLSDRFSAERPKGSFSTLEIQRTEQGDSAMYLCASSLGRNYGYTFGSGTRLTVV.

V usage is TRBV9 and J usage is TRBJ2-3; D may be TRBD2 (6 bases). Looked up from germline, CDR1 is SGDLS and CDR2 is YYNGEE. The ends were cut back, 4 bases at V and 2 bases at J, with 14 bases in the middle. The CDR3 consists of 15 residues. The CDR3 DNA is TGTGCCAGCAGCAAAATAGCGGACCACACAGATACGCAGTATTTT. It yields the protein CASSKIADHTDTQYF.

The chain recombines TRBV7-3 with TRBJ2-1, with D perhaps matching TRBD2 (5 bases). The germline V and J ends were trimmed by 4 bases and 6 bases, with 13 bases remaining between them. This CDR3 is built from 14 residues. The germline CDR1 and CDR2 sequences are SGHTA and FQGTGA. DNA of the CDR3: TGTGCCAGCAGCTCCGGACTGTTCCCCAATGAGCAGTTCTTC. Residues: CASSSGLFPNEQFF.

The chain is built from TRBV5-6 and TRBJ2-5; no clear D. This CDR3 region has 13 residues. V was shortened by 0 bases and J by 4 bases, with 7 bases between the two germline ends. CDR1 and CDR2 from the germline V gene are SGHDT and YYEEEE. The CDR3 DNA is TGTGCCAGCAGCTTGGTTTCGGGAGAGACCCAGTACTTC. Amino acid sequence: CASSLVSGETQYF. Full variable domain (missing parts from reference TRBV5-6 and TRBJ2-5): DAGVTQSPTHLIKTRGQQVTLRCSPKSGHDTVSWYQQALGQGPQFIFQYYEEEERQRGNFPDRFSGHQFPNYSSELNVNALLLGDSALYLCASSLVSGETQYFGPGTRLLVL.

The genes are TRBV4-3 and TRBJ2-1; 15 bases agree with TRBD2. The V segment lost 0 bases and the J segment 9 bases; nucleotides outside the gene matches: 6. Looked up from germline, CDR1 is LGHNA and CDR2 is YSLEER. The CDR3 is 17 residues long. DNA of the CDR3: TGCGCCAGCAGCCAAGACCCCCGGACTAGCGGGAGGGGTGAGCAGTTCTTC. Protein sequence: CASSQDPRTSGRGEQFF.

The chain links TRBV19 to TRBJ2-7; tentative D call: TRBD2 (5 bases). The CDR3 runs to 15 residues. CDR1 LNHDA and CDR2 SQIVND come from the germline V gene (reference sequence). The V and J ends lost 9 bases and 2 bases respectively, with 20 bases between them. In DNA form, the CDR3 reads TGTGCCAGCAGTCCGGCGAGGGCGGTGACCTACGAGCAGTACTTC. Amino acids: CASSPARAVTYEQYF.

This chain uses TRBV10-3 with TRBJ2-1; 7 bases are a match to TRBD2. The CDR3 loop spans 12 amino acids. The germline CDR1 and CDR2 sequences are ENHRY and SYGVKD. The trim removed 8 bases at V and 10 bases at J, leaving 8 bases unmatched. The CDR3 nucleotides read TGTGCCATCGCCGCTAGGGAGGGGGAGCAGTTCTTC. It encodes CAIAAREGEQFF.

The rearrangement links TRBV18 to TRBJ1-4; 8 bases line up with TRBD1. Germline lookup yields CDR1 KGHSH and CDR2 LQKENI. This CDR3 is built from 13 residues. The J segment lost 6 bases and the V segment lost 3 bases, leaving 0 bases of the junction unmatched. In DNA form, the CDR3 reads TGTGCCAGCTCACCGGGACAGGATGAAAAACTGTTTTTT. Protein product: CASSPGQDEKLFF. Full variable domain (remainder filled in from reference TRBV18 and TRBJ1-4): NAGVMQNPRHLVRRRGQEARLRCSPMKGHSHVYWYRQLPEEGLKFMVYLQKENIIDESGMPKERFSAEFPKEGPSILRIQQVVRGDSAAYFCASSPGQDEKLFFGSGTQLSVL.

The rearrangement links TRBV6-5 to TRBJ1-6; TRBD1 is a possible D gene (6 bases). V was shortened by 2 bases and J by 7 bases, with 12 bases between the two germline ends. The CDR3 has 15 amino acids. Germline V gene lookup returns CDR1 MNHEY and CDR2 SVGAGI. The CDR3 nucleotides read TGTGCCAGCAGTTACGAGGGGGGGCTGAATTCACCCCTCCACTTT. Protein product: CASSYEGGLNSPLHF.

In the case of this clone: This sample also contains other DNA sequences that code for the same CDR3. The CDR3 protein is CASSYTRSSYNEQFF. CDR3 in DNA: TGTGCCAGCAGTTACACTAGGAGTTCCTACAATGAGCAGTTCTTC. This rearrangement joins TRBV6-2 or TRBV6-3 to TRBJ2-1; D possibly corresponds to TRBD2 (5 bases). Germline-derived CDR1 and CDR2 are MNHEY and SVGEGT. The CDR3 contains 15 residues. The V end was cut by 2 bases, the J end by 1 base, with 9 bases between.

The chain uses TRBV15 and TRBJ2-2; 7 bases fit TRBD2. Trimming took 1 base from V and 5 from J; bases not matched to a gene: 4. This CDR3 contains 15 residues. Looked up from germline, CDR1 is LNHNV and CDR2 is YYDKDF (reference sequence). The CDR3 here is CATSRVREGTGELFF. In nucleotides, the CDR3 is TGTGCCACCAGCAGAGTTAGGGAGGGTACCGGGGAGCTGTTTTTT.